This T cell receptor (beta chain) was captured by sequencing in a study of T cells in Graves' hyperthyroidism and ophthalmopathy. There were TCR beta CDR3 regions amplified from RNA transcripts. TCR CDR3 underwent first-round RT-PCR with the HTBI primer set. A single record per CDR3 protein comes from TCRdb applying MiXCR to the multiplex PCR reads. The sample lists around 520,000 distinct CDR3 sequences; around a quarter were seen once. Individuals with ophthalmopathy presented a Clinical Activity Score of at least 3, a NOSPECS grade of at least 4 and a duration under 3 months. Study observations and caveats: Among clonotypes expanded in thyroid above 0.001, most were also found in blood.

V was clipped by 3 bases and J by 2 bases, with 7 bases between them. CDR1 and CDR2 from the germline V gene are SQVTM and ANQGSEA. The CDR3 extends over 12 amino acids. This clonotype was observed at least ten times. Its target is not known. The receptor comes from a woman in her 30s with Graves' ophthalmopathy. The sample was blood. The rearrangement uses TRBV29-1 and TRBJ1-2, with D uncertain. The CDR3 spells CSVDVGNYGYTF. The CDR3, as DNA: TGCAGCGTTGATGTCGGCAACTATGGCTACACCTTC.